This T cell receptor beta chain is from a study of T cells after yellow fever vaccination. UMIs were added to TCR cDNA along with a universal primer site when it was made by 5'RACE template switching. TCRdb re-analysed the 5' RACE reads in MiXCR, keeping a single row per CDR3 protein. Among 200,000 to 300,000 distinct CDR3 sequences listed, 6% to 7.5% were seen once. This clonotype was observed a handful of times. Its antigen is unknown. Study outcomes and limitations: Few clonotypes appeared in both CD4 and CD8 compartments.

CDR1 is SGHRS and CDR2 is YFSETQ in the germline V gene. Trimming removed 4 bases at V and 8 bases at J, with 18 bases between. The CDR3 runs to 15 residues. V and J are TRBV5-1 and TRBJ1-4; maybe TRBD1 (6 bases). The receptor comes from a man in his thirties or forties who received the YFV17D yellow fever vaccine. Source: CD4+ T cells sorted from PBMCs, taken 15 days after the yellow fever booster vaccination. For the CDR3, the DNA is TGCGCCAGCAGCCCGGGACATTCTCGGGTCGAAAAACTGTTTTTT. Protein: CASSPGHSRVEKLFF.